This entry describes one TCR beta chain. Its antigen is still unknown. The entry originates in a study of regulatory T cells in long-lasting Graves disease. General study points: Researchers reported studying only peripheral blood, not thyroid tissue.

For TCR beta, libraries came from iRepertoire HTBI primers and Arm-PCR of CDR3 regions. Via MiXCR, TCRdb re-called the multiplex PCR reads, giving one row per CDR3 protein. Of roughly 420,000 distinct CDR3 sequences in the sample, roughly 15% are singletons; the top ten hold 20% to 25%. Time point defined: newly diagnosed GD, antithyroid drugs for less than 3 months. From PBMCs, RNA was extracted and then used to make the TCR library. Criteria from the American Thyroid Association guidelines were applied to diagnose Graves' disease. The CDR3 is made up of 12 amino acids. Trimming took 6 bases from V and 7 from J; bases not matched to a gene: 5. The germline V gene has CDR1 MNHEY and CDR2 SVGEGT. The same data also contributed to another study, on T cells in Graves' hyperthyroidism and ophthalmopathy. That source notes: Diagnoses rested on clinical symptoms, serum thyroxine and TRAb, thyroid ultrasound and orbital computed tomography.

This receptor was obtained from a woman between 18 and 29 years old with Graves disease. The rearrangement links TRBV6-2 or TRBV6-3 to TRBJ2-5, with 7 bases identical to TRBD2. The sample was peripheral blood mononuclear cells (PBMCs), taken at new diagnosis, from a patient treated with antithyroid drugs. The CDR3 here is CASRGGSGTQYF. DNA of the CDR3: TGTGCCAGCAGGGGGGGGTCGGGGACCCAGTACTTC.